The sequence of this T cell receptor (beta chain) was determined in a study of T cells in Graves' hyperthyroidism and ophthalmopathy. The V end lost 0 bases, the J end lost 5 bases, and 12 bases lay between the germline ends. The V gene's germline CDR1 is SGHRS and CDR2 YFSETQ. This CDR3 has 15 amino acids. This clonotype was seen at least ten times. The study defined stable Graves' hyperthyroidism as no ophthalmopathy progression within 18 months. Authors of the study amplified TCR beta CDR3 regions from RNA transcripts. HTBI primers were the set used in a first-round RT-PCR of the TCR CDR3. MiXCR, applied by TCRdb to the multiplex PCR reads, yields one record per CDR3 protein. The table shows 350,000 to 400,000 distinct CDR3 sequences, with under 20% occurring only once.

The sample taken for sequencing was blood. The sequence derives from a woman under 30 with Graves' hyperthyroidism. The V call is TRBV5-1, the J call TRBJ1-5; the D gene is possibly TRBD1 (6 bases). Here the CDR3 reads CASSLGEQGHQPQHF. The CDR3 DNA is TGCGCCAGCAGCTTGGGGGAACAGGGCCATCAGCCCCAGCATTTT.